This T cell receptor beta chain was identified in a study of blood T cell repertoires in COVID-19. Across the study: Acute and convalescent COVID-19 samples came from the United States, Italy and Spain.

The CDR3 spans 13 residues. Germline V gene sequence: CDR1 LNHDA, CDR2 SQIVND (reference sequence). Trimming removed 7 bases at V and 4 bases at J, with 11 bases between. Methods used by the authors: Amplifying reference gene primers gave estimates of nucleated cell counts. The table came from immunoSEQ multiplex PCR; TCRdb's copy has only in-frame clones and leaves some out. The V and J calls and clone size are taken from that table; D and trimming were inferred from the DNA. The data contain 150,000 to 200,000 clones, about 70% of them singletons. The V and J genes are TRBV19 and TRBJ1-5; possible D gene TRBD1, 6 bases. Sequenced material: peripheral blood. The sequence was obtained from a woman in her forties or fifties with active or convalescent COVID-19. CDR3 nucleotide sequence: TGTGCCAGTACTGGGACACATAATCAGCCCCAGCATTTT. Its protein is CASTGTHNQPQHF.